Given below is one T cell receptor (beta chain) in context. This sample was included in a study of blood T cell repertoires in COVID-19. Sequencing was performed with immunoSEQ multiplex PCR; in TCRdb, only in-frame clones are kept and a portion is missing. The sample shows under 150,000 clones, 90% of them seen only once. CDR3 length: 15 amino acids. The germline V gene has CDR1 SGDLS and CDR2 YYNGEE. Trimming removed 3 bases from V and 0 bases from J; junction bases left unmatched: 3. What was sequenced was peripheral blood. This receptor was identified in a human donor with active COVID-19. The donor label of this sample is uncertain. The chain joins TRBV9 to TRBJ2-3; 8 nucleotides line up with TRBD2. CDR3 residues: CASSGPSGSTDTQYF. Here the CDR3 DNA reads TGTGCCAGCAGCGGGCCTAGCGGGAGCACAGATACGCAGTATTTT.